A single sample gave rise to the 31 T cell receptor beta chains below, sequenced in a study of T cell repertoires in cytomegalovirus infection. The antigens for these receptors are not known. TCRdb analysed the reads with MiXCR anew, one entry per CDR3 protein. The sample lists about a million distinct CDR3 sequences, 31% occurring once. The specimen comprised cultured CD8+ T cells from PBMCs, sampled from culture after CMV antigen stimulation. These receptors were taken from a human donor in good health (CMV status not recorded). Some clones in this sample may be carry-over from other donors' samples.

This chain uses TRBV6-8 with TRBJ2-7; TRBD1 agrees at 9 bases. The trim removed 4 bases at V and 5 bases at J, leaving 6 bases unmatched. Germline assignment: CDR1 MNHGY and CDR2 SAAAGT. The CDR3 runs 14 residues. The CDR3 spells CASSSGTGSHEQYV. The CDR3 region has the DNA TGTGCCAGCAGTTCCGGGACAGGGAGCCACGAGCAGTACGTC.

This clonotype was recorded many times. This chain uses TRBV6-1 with TRBJ2-1, with TRBD2 identical over 14 bases. The CDR3 has 18 amino acids. The V and J ends lost 1 base and 2 bases, in that order; junction bases with no gene match: 4. Germline CDR1 is MNHNS and CDR2 is SASEGT. The CDR3 region has the DNA TGTGCCAGCAGTGAAGGGGGGGGACTAGCGGGAGCCTACAATGAGCAGTTCTTC. It encodes CASSEGGGLAGAYNEQFF.

This clonotype was observed a handful of times. The chain couples TRBV5-1 to TRBJ2-7; D perhaps matches TRBD2 (5 bases). With 5 bases removed from V and 5 bases from J, the gap between germline ends came to 11 bases. This CDR3 is built from 12 residues. In germline, CDR1 is SGHRS, CDR2 YFSETQ. The CDR3: CASSSDYNEQYF. The CDR3 nucleotides are TGCGCCAGCAGTTCCGACTACAACGAGCAGTACTTC.

This clonotype occurred many times. The V call is TRBV4-1, the J call TRBJ2-2; D gene uncertain. The germline V gene has CDR1 MGHRA and CDR2 YSYEKL. The ends were cut back, 1 base at V and 4 bases at J, with 7 bases in the middle. This CDR3 comprises 14 residues. The CDR3 sequence is CASSQVGGTGELFF. In DNA form, the CDR3 reads TGCGCCAGCAGCCAAGTGGGCGGCACCGGGGAGCTGTTTTTT.

The V gene is TRBV28, the J gene TRBJ2-1, with 10 bases identical to TRBD2. The V gene end was trimmed by 5 bases and the J gene end by 8 bases; junction bases not matched to a gene: 9. CDR1 is MDHEN and CDR2 is SYDVKM in the germline V gene. The CDR3 is 15 amino acids. CDR3 coding DNA: TGTGCCAGCAGTCCAGCGGGGGGGCTTCTCGATGAGCAGTTCTTC. Translated: CASSPAGGLLDEQFF.

This clonotype has a handful of counts. The chain combines TRBV7-9 with TRBJ1-2; D is unresolved. Trimming cost V 1 base and J 6 bases, with 18 bases left between them. Germline V gene lookup returns CDR1 SEHNR and CDR2 FQNEAQ (reference sequence). The CDR3 is 16 residues long. For the CDR3, the DNA is TGTGCCAGCAGCTTAGGGGCCCCTTCGACAAGAGATGGCTACACCTTC. Translation gives CASSLGAPSTRDGYTF.

The chain employs TRBV4-3 and TRBJ2-1; TRBD1 might be the D (5 bases). The V gene lost 2 bases and the J gene lost 2 bases, with 13 bases spanning the gap. This CDR3 is built from 16 residues. The germline V gene has CDR1 LGHNA and CDR2 YSLEER. DNA of the CDR3: TGCGCCAGCAGCCAATACGGACACTCTCCCTACAATGAGCAGTTCTTC. Translated: CASSQYGHSPYNEQFF.

The chain links TRBV9 to TRBJ2-1, with no clear D. V lost 3 bases, J lost 10 bases, and 20 bases lay in between. CDR3 length: 15 amino acids. CDR1 SGDLS and CDR2 YYNGEE come from the germline V gene. CDR3 amino acids: CASSAQIDGRSEQFF. CDR3 coding DNA: TGTGCCAGCAGCGCACAAATCGACGGACGGAGCGAGCAGTTCTTC.

The chain uses TRBV6-2 or TRBV6-3 and TRBJ2-5; TRBD1 agrees at 7 bases. This CDR3 has 12 amino acids. The V and J ends lost 6 bases and 10 bases, in that order; junction bases with no gene match: 8. Germline V gives CDR1 MNHEY, CDR2 SVGEGT. The chain's CDR3 is CASRKRGGDQYF. Here the CDR3 DNA reads TGTGCCAGCAGAAAGAGAGGGGGCGACCAGTACTTC.

V is TRBV20-1 and J is TRBJ2-1; 7 bases are shared with TRBD2. The trim removed 0 bases at V and 4 bases at J, leaving 6 bases unmatched. CDR1 is DFQATT and CDR2 is SNEGSKA in the germline V gene (reference sequence). This CDR3 is 15 amino acids long. CDR3 sequence: CSARDWLAVYNEQFF. The CDR3 coding sequence is TGCAGTGCTAGAGATTGGCTAGCGGTTTACAATGAGCAGTTCTTC.

This clonotype came up a few times. The V and J genes are TRBV27 and TRBJ2-3; the match to TRBD2 covers 8 bases. This CDR3 comprises 16 residues. CDR1 and CDR2 from the germline V gene are MNHEY and SMNVEV (reference sequence). V dropped 4 bases and J dropped 0; count of bases not matched to a gene: 6. The CDR3 here is CASSSLGGGSTDTQYF. The CDR3 DNA reads TGTGCCAGCAGTTCCCTGGGCGGGGGGAGCACAGATACGCAGTATTTT.

Only a few counts were recorded for this clonotype. The chain combines TRBV12-3 or TRBV12-4 with TRBJ2-7, with 7 bases that match TRBD1. V trimming: 1 base; J trimming: 4 bases; junction bases outside the gene matches: 22. The CDR3 contains 20 residues. Here the CDR3 reads CASSLGAFGHRGRLEYEQYF. In nucleotides, the CDR3 is TGTGCCAGCAGTTTAGGAGCATTCGGTCACAGGGGTAGGCTTGAATACGAGCAGTACTTC.

The chain joins TRBV2 to TRBJ1-2; TRBD1 aligns across 9 bases. Per germline, CDR1 SNHLY and CDR2 FYNNEI. Losses at the gene ends were 8 bases for V and 7 bases for J; bases not matched to a gene: 5. This CDR3 region has 12 residues. CDR3 residues: CASRTGEAGYTF. The CDR3 DNA sequence: TGTGCCAGCCGGACAGGGGAAGCTGGCTACACCTTC. Based on the CDR3 plus reference TRBV2 and TRBJ1-2, the full variable domain is EPEVTQTPSHQVTQMGQEVILRCVPISNHLYFYWYRQILGQKVEFLVSFYNNEISEKSEIFDDQFSVERPDGSNFTLKIRSTKLEDSAMYFCASRTGEAGYTFGSGTRLTVV.

The chain employs TRBV6-2 or TRBV6-3 and TRBJ1-2; D may be TRBD1 (6 bases). Germline V CDR1 and CDR2: MNHEY, SVGEGT. The CDR3 contains 14 residues. Trimming pared 1 base from V and 6 bases from J, leaving 12 bases between. CDR3 protein: CASSYYRGPDGYTF. The CDR3 nucleotides read TGTGCCAGCAGTTACTATCGGGGGCCGGATGGCTACACCTTC.

This chain links TRBV19 with TRBJ2-1; 13 bases align to TRBD2. Germline CDR1 reads LNHDA; CDR2 reads SQIVND (reference sequence). Trimming cost V 5 bases and J 6 bases; bases outside gene matches: 4. The CDR3 loop spans 15 amino acids. CDR3 in amino acids: CASSPTSGRANEQFF. In nucleotides, the CDR3 is TGTGCCAGTAGTCCAACTAGCGGGAGGGCCAATGAGCAGTTCTTC.

The genes are TRBV6-1 and TRBJ1-2; D uncertain. V dropped 5 bases and J dropped 4 bases, with 14 bases sitting between them. Germline V CDR1 and CDR2: MNHNS, SASEGT. The CDR3 loop spans 14 amino acids. This CDR3 reads CASSPLATGYGYTF. Written as DNA, the CDR3 is TGTGCCAGCAGTCCCTTGGCCACTGGCTATGGCTACACCTTC.

This clonotype has just one count. The chain recombines TRBV6-8 with TRBJ1-1; possible D gene TRBD1, 5 bases. CDR1 is MNHGY and CDR2 is SAAAGT in the germline V gene. This CDR3 spans 16 amino acids. The V end lost 6 bases, the J end lost 4 bases, and 21 bases lay between the germline ends. The CDR3 bases are TGTGCCAGCAGACTCACTTTGGGGGGTCGCGGCACTGAAGCTTTCTTT. This encodes CASRLTLGGRGTEAFF.

The chain carries TRBV6-6 and TRBJ2-5, with D possibly matching TRBD2 (6 bases). Germline CDR1 is MNHNY and CDR2 is SVGAGI (reference sequence). V lost 2 bases, J lost 3 bases, and 13 bases lay in between. This CDR3 comprises 15 residues. The CDR3 bases are TGTGCCAGCAGTTACCCGACGCGGGGAGAAGAGACCCAGTACTTC. This codes for CASSYPTRGEETQYF.

The V and J genes are TRBV2 and TRBJ2-2; weak D call: TRBD2 (5 bases). The CDR3 has 12 amino acids. In germline, CDR1 is SNHLY, CDR2 FYNNEI. V lost 7 bases to trimming and J lost 6 bases, with 9 bases between them. DNA for the CDR3: TGTGCCAGCATTCTCGGGGCCGGGGAGCTGTTTTTT. It yields the protein CASILGAGELFF.

The rearrangement joins TRBV10-3 to TRBJ2-1; perhaps D is TRBD1 or TRBD2 (6 bases each). CDR3 length equals 15 residues. CDR1 is ENHRY and CDR2 is SYGVKD in the germline V gene. Trimming shortened V by 2 bases and J by 4 bases, and 12 bases separated the two germline ends. The CDR3: CAISEGGGRYNEQFF. The DNA of the CDR3 is TGTGCCATCAGTGAGGGTGGGGGGCGATACAATGAGCAGTTCTTC.

The chain carries TRBV4-2 and TRBJ1-1, with a tentative D call TRBD1 (6 bases). The CDR3 is 16 residues long. The V and J ends lost 0 bases and 6 bases respectively, with 17 bases between them. Germline CDR1 and CDR2: LGHNA and YNFKEQ. CDR3 sequence: CASSQDNGGQSAEAFF. In DNA form, the CDR3 reads TGTGCCAGCAGCCAAGATAACGGGGGGCAGAGCGCTGAAGCTTTCTTT.

The chain links TRBV9 to TRBJ1-4; D is uncertain. CDR3 length equals 18 residues. V was trimmed by 3 bases and J by 6 bases, leaving 24 bases between them. From germline, CDR1 is SGDLS and CDR2 YYNGEE. Here the CDR3 DNA reads TGTGCCAGCAGCGGACACCCCGACAACACCCCCGACCATGAAAAACTGTTTTTT. It codes for CASSGHPDNTPDHEKLFF. Drawing the rest from reference TRBV9 and TRBJ1-4, the complete variable domain is DSGVTQTPKHLITATGQRVTLRCSPRSGDLSVYWYQQSLDQGLQFLIQYYNGEERAKGNILERFSAQQFPDLHSELNLSSLELGDSALYFCASSGHPDNTPDHEKLFFGSGTQLSVL.

The table lists this clonotype with many counts. The rearrangement joins TRBV7-2 to TRBJ1-1, with D perhaps TRBD1 (5 bases). Trimming removed 0 bases from V and 6 bases from J, with 8 bases in between. The length of the CDR3 is 13 residues. Germline loops: CDR1 SGHTA, CDR2 FQGNSA. CDR3 DNA: TGTGCCAGCAGCTTAGCCTGGGGGTCTGAAGCTTTCTTT. It specifies CASSLAWGSEAFF.

V and J are TRBV27 and TRBJ2-6; perhaps TRBD2 as D (6 bases). Germline loops: CDR1 MNHEY, CDR2 SMNVEV (reference sequence). The CDR3 is 18 residues long. Trimming removed 2 bases at V and 0 bases at J, with 14 bases between. CDR3 nucleotide sequence: TGTGCCAGCAGTTTACAGCCAGGAGGGCTCTCTGGGGCCAACGTCCTGACTTTC. It encodes CASSLQPGGLSGANVLTF.

In the case of this clonotype: The junction and the germline gene differ at one end; a read error may be behind it. The rearrangement links TRBV9 to TRBJ1-2, with 8 bases that match TRBD1. The CDR3 consists of 14 residues. Germline loops: CDR1 SGDLS, CDR2 YYNGEE. Here the CDR3 reads CASSRPTGEYGYTF. The DNA for the CDR3 is TGTGCCAGCAGCAGACCGACAGGGGAGTATGGCTACACTTTC.

The CDR3 DNA reads TGTGCCAGCAGTCCCCTCGGGCTTCGGGGCGGGGATACGCAGTATTTT. Translated, it gives CASSPLGLRGGDTQYF. The chain employs TRBV12-3 or TRBV12-4 and TRBJ2-3; either TRBD1 or TRBD2 may supply D (5 bases each). The germline V and J ends were trimmed by 5 bases and 6 bases, with 21 bases remaining between them. The CDR3 is 16 residues long.

CDR3 in DNA: TGTGCCAGTAGTATAGATCCCGGCAGTCCCTATGGCTACACCTTC. It yields the protein CASSIDPGSPYGYTF. This chain links TRBV19 with TRBJ1-2, with D uncertain. Germline CDR1 and CDR2: LNHDA and SQIVND (reference sequence). The CDR3 sequence is 15 residues long. The ends were cut back, 0 bases at V and 4 bases at J, with 12 bases in the middle.

Here the CDR3 DNA reads TGTGCCAGTAGGCCGGGACAGGGGATCTACGAGCAGTACTTC. Protein: CASRPGQGIYEQYF. The genes are TRBV19 and TRBJ2-7, with 10 positions matching TRBD1. The CDR3 contains 14 residues. CDR1 is LNHDA, CDR2 SQIVND, per germline (reference sequence). With 6 bases clipped from V and 3 bases from J, the junction kept 5 bases outside the gene matches.

The rearrangement uses TRBV18 and TRBJ1-1, with D uncertain. The CDR3 sequence is 14 residues long. The germline V gene has CDR1 KGHSH and CDR2 LQKENI. Trimming removed 3 bases from V and 2 bases from J, with 10 bases in between. The CDR3 coding sequence is TGTGCCAGCTCACCGCAGGCGACTAACACTGAAGCTTTCTTT. Amino acids: CASSPQATNTEAFF. The full variable domain, completed using reference TRBV18 and TRBJ1-1, is NAGVMQNPRHLVRRRGQEARLRCSPMKGHSHVYWYRQLPEEGLKFMVYLQKENIIDESGMPKERFSAEFPKEGPSILRIQQVVRGDSAAYFCASSPQATNTEAFFGQGTRLTVV.

The rearrangement uses TRBV10-3 and TRBJ2-7, with a tentative D call TRBD2 (5 bases). Trimming took 5 bases from V and 0 from J, leaving 11 bases between them. This CDR3 is built from 14 residues. Germline V lookup: CDR1 ENHRY, CDR2 SYGVKD. CDR3 loop: CAISSSPSSYEQYF. In DNA form, the CDR3 reads TGTGCCATCAGTTCTAGCCCAAGCTCCTACGAGCAGTACTTC.

CDR3 in DNA: TGTGCCAGCAGCCCTAGCGAGGGGCGTCGGTATGGCTACACCTTC. Its protein is CASSPSEGRRYGYTF. V and J are TRBV7-9 and TRBJ1-2; D is possibly TRBD1 (5 bases). The V gene lost 5 bases and the J gene lost 5 bases, with 18 bases spanning the gap. The CDR3 has 15 residues. The germline gives CDR1 SEHNR, CDR2 FQNEAQ (reference sequence).